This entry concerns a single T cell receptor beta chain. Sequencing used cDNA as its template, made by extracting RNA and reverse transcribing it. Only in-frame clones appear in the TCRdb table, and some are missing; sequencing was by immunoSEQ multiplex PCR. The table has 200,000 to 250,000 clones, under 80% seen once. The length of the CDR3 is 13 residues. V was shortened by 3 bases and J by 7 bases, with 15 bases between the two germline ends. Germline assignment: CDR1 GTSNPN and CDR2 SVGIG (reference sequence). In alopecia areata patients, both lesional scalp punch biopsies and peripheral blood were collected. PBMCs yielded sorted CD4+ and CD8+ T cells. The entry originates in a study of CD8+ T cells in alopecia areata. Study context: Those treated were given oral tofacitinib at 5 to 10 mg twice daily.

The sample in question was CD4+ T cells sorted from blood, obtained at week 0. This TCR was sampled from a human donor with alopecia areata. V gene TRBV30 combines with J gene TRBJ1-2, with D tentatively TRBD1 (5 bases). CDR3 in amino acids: CAWSLTGLGGYTF. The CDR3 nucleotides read TGTGCCTGGAGCCTAACAGGCCTAGGTGGCTACACCTTC.